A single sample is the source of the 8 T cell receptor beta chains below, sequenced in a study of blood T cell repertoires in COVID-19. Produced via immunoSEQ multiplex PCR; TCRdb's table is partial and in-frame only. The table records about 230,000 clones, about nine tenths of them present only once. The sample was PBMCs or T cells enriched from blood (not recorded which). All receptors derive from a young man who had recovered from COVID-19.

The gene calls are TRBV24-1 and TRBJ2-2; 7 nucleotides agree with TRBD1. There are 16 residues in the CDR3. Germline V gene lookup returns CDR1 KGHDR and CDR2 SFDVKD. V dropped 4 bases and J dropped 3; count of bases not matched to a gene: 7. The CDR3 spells CATSDDRAPYTGELFF. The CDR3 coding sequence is TGTGCCACCAGTGACGACAGGGCCCCTTACACCGGGGAGCTGTTTTTT.

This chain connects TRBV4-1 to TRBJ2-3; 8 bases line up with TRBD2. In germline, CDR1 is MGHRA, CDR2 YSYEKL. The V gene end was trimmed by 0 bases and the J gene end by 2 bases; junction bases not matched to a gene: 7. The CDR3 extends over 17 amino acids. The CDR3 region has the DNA TGCGCCAGCAGCCAAGATGCGACGGGAGGGCCCACAGATACGCAGTATTTT. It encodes CASSQDATGGPTDTQYF.

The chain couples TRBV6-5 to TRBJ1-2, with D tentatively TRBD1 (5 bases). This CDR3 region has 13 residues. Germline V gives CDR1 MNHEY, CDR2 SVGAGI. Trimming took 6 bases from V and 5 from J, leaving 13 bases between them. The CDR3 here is CASSRQGSYGYTF. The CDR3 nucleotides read TGTGCCAGCAGCCGCCAGGGTTCATATGGCTACACCTTC.

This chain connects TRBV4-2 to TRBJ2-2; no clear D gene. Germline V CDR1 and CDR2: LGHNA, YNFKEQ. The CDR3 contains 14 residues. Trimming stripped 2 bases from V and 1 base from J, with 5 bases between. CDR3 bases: TGTGCCAGCAGCCAAAGACAGAACACCGGGGAGCTGTTTTTT. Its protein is CASSQRQNTGELFF.

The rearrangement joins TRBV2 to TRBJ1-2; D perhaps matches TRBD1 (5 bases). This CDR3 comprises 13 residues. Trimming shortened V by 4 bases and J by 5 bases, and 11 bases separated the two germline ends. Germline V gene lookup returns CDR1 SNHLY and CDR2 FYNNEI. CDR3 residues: CASSGQGWYGYTF. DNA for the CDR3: TGTGCCAGCAGTGGCCAGGGCTGGTATGGCTACACCTTC.

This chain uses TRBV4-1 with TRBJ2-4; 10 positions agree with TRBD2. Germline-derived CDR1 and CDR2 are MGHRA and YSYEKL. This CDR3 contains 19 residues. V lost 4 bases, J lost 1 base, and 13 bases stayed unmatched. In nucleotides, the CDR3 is TGCGCCAGCAGCCCGGGACTAGCGCTCCAGGGTAGGGCCAAAAACATTCAGTACTTC. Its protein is CASSPGLALQGRAKNIQYF.

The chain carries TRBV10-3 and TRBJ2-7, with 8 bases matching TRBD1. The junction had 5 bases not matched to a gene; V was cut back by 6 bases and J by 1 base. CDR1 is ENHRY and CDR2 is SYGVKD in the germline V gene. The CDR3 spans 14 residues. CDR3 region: CAISDWTGSYEQYF. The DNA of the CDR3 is TGTGCCATCAGCGATTGGACAGGGTCCTACGAGCAGTACTTC.

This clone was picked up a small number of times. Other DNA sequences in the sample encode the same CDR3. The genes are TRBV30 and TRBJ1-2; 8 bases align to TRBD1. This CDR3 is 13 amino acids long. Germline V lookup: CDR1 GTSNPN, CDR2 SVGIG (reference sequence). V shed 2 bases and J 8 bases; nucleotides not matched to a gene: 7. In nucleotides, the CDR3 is TGTGCCTGGAGTCGGGACAGGCCCCGGGGCTACACCTTC. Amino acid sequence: CAWSRDRPRGYTF.